This is a list of T cell receptor beta chains from one sample in a study of identical twins. TCRdb passed the 5' RACE reads through MiXCR, listing each CDR3 protein once. The profile shows roughly 690,000 distinct CDR3 sequences, 6.1% of them singletons. Sequences were obtained from naive T cells sorted from blood. All receptors derive from a man younger than 30 in good health. CDR3s include the opening cysteine and the closing phenylalanine or tryptophan. Each record gives: D gene, clone size, CDR3 length, J gene, V gene, CDR3 DNA, CDR3 protein. D genes are given only for firm matches. Rows give clone size only sometimes, using once, few, many, or a class for an expanded clone.

TRBD1 | . | 15 | TRBJ1-2 | TRBV4-2 | TGTGCCAGCAGCCAAGATCGAGGGGGCGGCTATGGCTACACCTTC | CASSQDRGGGYGYTF
. | many | 16 | TRBJ2-1 | TRBV7-2 | TGTGCCAGCAGCTTAGGGGTTGGCGAAGTCTACAATGAGCAGTTCTTC | CASSLGVGEVYNEQFF
. | many | 13 | TRBJ2-1 | TRBV5-1 | TGCGCCAGCAGCTTGTGGGCTAGCGCTGAGCAGTTCTTC | CASSLWASAEQFF
. | many | 13 | TRBJ2-2 | TRBV30 | TGTGCCTGGAGTGTACATAACACCGGGGAGCTGTTTTTT | CAWSVHNTGELFF
. | many | 14 | TRBJ2-3 | TRBV12-3/TRBV12-4 | TGTGCCAGCAGTCAGGGGGGGGAACGAGATACGCAGTATTTT | CASSQGGERDTQYF
TRBD2 | many | 17 | TRBJ2-1 | TRBV29-1 | TGCAGCGTTGATGGGGTGACAAGGACTAGCGGAAGCAATGAGCAGTTCTTC | CSVDGVTRTSGSNEQFF
. | many | 14 | TRBJ2-1 | TRBV12-3/TRBV12-4 | TGTGCCAGCAGCCAATCCCGAGGGGACAATGAGCAGTTCTTC | CASSQSRGDNEQFF
TRBD1 | . | 16 | TRBJ2-2 | TRBV6-1 | TGTGCCAGCAGCGCGACAGGGTTCGGTGGAACCGGGGAGCTGTTTTTT | CASSATGFGGTGELFF
. | many | 13 | TRBJ1-2 | TRBV29-1 | TGCAGCGTTATGAAGGGGAGGGAAGGTGGCTACACCTTC | CSVMKGREGGYTF
. | few | 15 | TRBJ1-4 | TRBV2 | TGTGCCAGCACCCCCCCGGATTCAACTAATGAAAAACTGTTTTTT | CASTPPDSTNEKLFF
. | . | 15 | TRBJ1-2 | TRBV18 | TGTGCCAGCTCCCTGGATCAGGGCCCCTTCTATGGCTACACCTTC | CASSLDQGPFYGYTF
TRBD2 | many | 19 | TRBJ2-1 | TRBV27 | TGTGCCAGCAGTTGGGGAAGGGGAGCTAGCGGGTCCTCCTACAATGAGCAGTTCTTC | CASSWGRGASGSSYNEQFF
. | . | 14 | TRBJ2-5 | TRBV18 | TGTGCCAGCTCACCACCCCCAACCCTCGGGACCCAGTACTTC | CASSPPPTLGTQYF
. | few | 15 | TRBJ1-5 | TRBV20-1 | TGCAGTGCTAGAAAGACCGGGACTCGCAATCAGCCCCAGCATTTT | CSARKTGTRNQPQHF
TRBD1 | few | 15 | TRBJ2-7 | TRBV29-1 | TGCAGCGTGGGGTCGGACAGGGGAAGCTCCTACGAGCAGTACTTC | CSVGSDRGSSYEQYF
. | . | 15 | TRBJ2-1 | TRBV11-3 | TGTGCCAGCAGCTTACACTCAGCGGTATATAGTGAGCAGTTCTTC | CASSLHSAVYSEQFF
. | many | 14 | TRBJ2-7 | TRBV6-1 | TGTGCCAGCAGTAGGCGCCAAAAGACGGGCGAGCAGTACTTC | CASSRRQKTGEQYF
. | many | 11 | TRBJ2-2 | TRBV4-1 | TGCGCCAGCAGCCATGGCGGGGAGCTGTTTTTT | CASSHGGELFF
. | few | 15 | TRBJ2-1 | TRBV5-5 | TGTGCCAGCAGCTTGGTAGATGACAGAGGCAATGAGCAGTTCTTC | CASSLVDDRGNEQFF
. | few | 13 | TRBJ2-1 | TRBV4-3 | TGCGCCAGCAGCCAACGGGGTGGGGGGTGGCAGTTCTTC | CASSQRGGGWQFF
. | once | 16 | TRBJ2-1 | TRBV7-6 | TGTGCCAGCAGCCCACTCCCTAGCGACTCCTACAATGAGCAGTTCTTC | CASSPLPSDSYNEQFF
TRBD2 | few | 16 | TRBJ2-2 | TRBV19 | TGTGCCAGTAGCCCTTTCGCGGGAGGGCCTCCCGGGGAGCTGTTTTTT | CASSPFAGGPPGELFF
TRBD1 | few | 15 | TRBJ2-3 | TRBV7-7 | TGTGCCAGCAGCTTGGGACAGGGTCGTTCAGATACGCAGTATTTT | CASSLGQGRSDTQYF
. | many | 14 | TRBJ1-4 | TRBV7-9 | TGTGCCAGCAGCCTCGACAGGAATGAGGAAAAACTGTTTTTT | CASSLDRNEEKLFF
TRBD2 | . | 14 | TRBJ2-7 | TRBV12-3/TRBV12-4 | TGTGCCAGCAGTAAGACTAGCGGGCCCTACGAGCAGTACTTC | CASSKTSGPYEQYF
TRBD1 | few | 18 | TRBJ1-2 | TRBV5-6 | TGTGCCAGCAGCTTTGGATGGGGACAGGGGGTTTCTAACTATGGCTACACCTTC | CASSFGWGQGVSNYGYTF
. | . | 14 | TRBJ1-5 | TRBV15 | TGTGCCACCAGCAGAGTGGTAGGCAATCAGCCCCAGCATTTT | CATSRVVGNQPQHF
TRBD2 | many | 18 | TRBJ2-1 | TRBV5-1 | TGCGCCAGCAGCTTGGGACTAGCGGGAGGATCGGCCTACAATGAGCAGTTCTTC | CASSLGLAGGSAYNEQFF